Listed below are T cell receptor beta chains from one sample, sequenced in a study of identical twins. TCRdb reprocessed the 5' RACE reads with MiXCR, giving one entry per CDR3 protein. This table has some 460,000 distinct CDR3 sequences, 14% appearing once. These same data were also listed under a study on yellow fever vaccine responses in identical twins.

The specimen sequenced was CD4+ T cells sorted from blood. These receptors were taken from a woman aged 18-30 years in good health. The CDR3 runs from the conserved cysteine through the conserved F or W. The D gene is left open where the match is weak. For some rows the clone size is stated as once, few or many, or as a class when expanded; others skip it.

V gene	J gene	clone size	D gene	CDR3 protein	CDR3 DNA
TRBV20-1	TRBJ2-1	few	TRBD1	CSANDRAAEQFF	TGCAGTGCTAATGACAGGGCCGCTGAGCAGTTCTTC
TRBV6-5	TRBJ1-1	-	-	CASSYRQESPTEAFF	TGTGCCAGCAGTTACAGACAGGAATCTCCCACTGAAGCTTTCTTT
TRBV29-1	TRBJ2-3	-	-	CSVKDIPSTDTQYF	TGCAGCGTTAAGGACATTCCTAGCACAGATACGCAGTATTTT
TRBV12-3/TRBV12-4	TRBJ2-7	many	TRBD1	CASSLYRDRGYEQYF	TGTGCCAGCAGTCTATACCGGGACAGGGGCTACGAGCAGTACTTC
TRBV11-2	TRBJ2-1	few	TRBD2	CASTSIWGRDNEQFF	TGTGCCAGCACCTCAATTTGGGGGAGGGACAATGAGCAGTTCTTC
TRBV20-1	TRBJ2-1	-	TRBD2	CSARGRGAGTYNEQFF	TGCAGTGCTAGAGGGCGGGGAGCGGGAACTTACAATGAGCAGTTCTTC
TRBV24-1	TRBJ2-1	-	TRBD2	CATATSGGWNEQFF	TGTGCCACCGCAACTAGCGGGGGGTGGAATGAGCAGTTCTTC
TRBV18	TRBJ2-1	-	-	CASSPPNENEQFF	TGTGCCAGCTCACCCCCAAATGAGAATGAGCAGTTCTTC
TRBV7-2	TRBJ2-2	-	-	CASSPDRLGSGELFF	TGTGCCAGCAGCCCAGACCGACTAGGGAGCGGGGAGCTGTTTTTT
TRBV5-5	TRBJ1-6	few	-	CASSLVQVNSPLHF	TGTGCCAGCAGCTTGGTACAGGTCAATTCACCCCTCCACTTT
TRBV19	TRBJ1-6	-	-	CAVMTELNSPLHF	TGTGCCGTGATGACAGAGCTTAATTCACCCCTCCACTTT
TRBV5-1	TRBJ2-5	few	-	CASSLDSGARETQYF	TGCGCCAGCAGCTTGGATTCAGGGGCAAGGGAGACCCAGTACTTC
TRBV7-9	TRBJ2-3	-	TRBD1	CASSPTGSGDTQYF	TGTGCCAGCAGCCCGACAGGGTCCGGAGATACGCAGTATTTT
TRBV4-2	TRBJ2-3	few	-	CASSFTGTPTDTQYF	TGTGCCAGCAGCTTTACAGGGACCCCCACAGATACGCAGTATTTT
TRBV27	TRBJ2-5	-	TRBD1	CASSWGRGPEETQYF	TGTGCCAGCAGCTGGGGCAGGGGGCCCGAAGAGACCCAGTACTTC
TRBV2	TRBJ2-1	few	TRBD2	CAISFPGTSGKGAYNEQFF	TGTGCCATCAGTTTCCCCGGGACTAGCGGGAAGGGGGCCTACAATGAGCAGTTCTTC
TRBV12-3/TRBV12-4	TRBJ2-2	many	-	CASSFDSYLAANTGELFF	TGTGCCAGCAGTTTCGACTCTTATCTCGCGGCGAACACCGGGGAGCTGTTTTTT
TRBV2	TRBJ2-7	once	TRBD2	CTSRTGTSGGAEQYF	TGTACCAGCAGGACCGGGACTAGCGGGGGGGCCGAGCAGTACTTC
TRBV20-1	TRBJ2-5	few	TRBD2	CSARVGLAGYQETQYF	TGCAGTGCTAGAGTGGGACTAGCGGGGTACCAAGAGACCCAGTACTTC